Sequencing of this T cell receptor beta chain was carried out in a study of CD8+ T cells in alopecia areata. The ends were cut back, 5 bases at V and 0 bases at J, with 11 bases in the middle. The CDR3 length is 13 residues. CDR1 SQVTM and CDR2 ANQGSEA come from the germline V gene. Extracted from the samples, RNA was reverse transcribed into cDNA to serve as the sequencing template. The method was immunoSEQ multiplex PCR; TCRdb's version includes in-frame clones alone and lacks a portion of them. The data show 75,000 to 100,000 clones, 41% seen once. Source material: CD4+ T cells sorted from blood. The chain links TRBV29-1 to TRBJ2-7; D is undetermined. The sequence derives from a human donor with alopecia areata. CDR3: CSVSRIRSYEQYF. In DNA form, the CDR3 reads TGCAGCGTTTCCAGGATTCGCTCCTACGAGCAGTACTTC.